Listed below are T cell receptor beta chains from one sample, sequenced in a study of OX40 agonist ivuxolimab in advanced cancers. The table came from immunoSEQ multiplex PCR; TCRdb's copy has only in-frame clones and leaves some out. This sample has under 25,000 clones, with 78% found just once. Sample: CD4+ or CD8+ T cells sorted from blood, taken in a trial of the OX40 agonist ivuxolimab. These receptors came from an adult with an advanced solid tumor such as melanoma, head and neck, liver or kidney cancer. CDR3s include the opening cysteine and the closing phenylalanine or tryptophan. Fields, in order: V gene, J gene, clone size, D gene, CDR3 protein, CDR3 DNA. The D gene is left open where the match is weak. Where a row states a size, it is once, few, many or the class of an expanded clone; other rows omit it.

TRBV18,TRBJ2-5,NA,NA,CASSPEGGIETQYF,TGTGCCAGCTCACCCGAGGGGGGAATAGAGACCCAGTACTTC
TRBV6-6,TRBJ2-7,NA,TRBD2,CASSYSGLAAYEQYF,TGTGCCAGCAGTTACTCAGGGCTAGCGGCCTACGAGCAGTACTTC
TRBV5-5,TRBJ2-5,NA,NA,CASTHGQPETQYF,TGTGCCAGCACCCATGGCCAGCCGGAGACCCAGTACTTC
TRBV27,TRBJ1-3,once,NA,CASSSGGPGNTIYF,TGTGCCAGCAGTTCGGGGGGTCCTGGAAACACCATATATTTT
TRBV9,TRBJ1-3,NA,TRBD1,CASSARDRGGGNTIYF,TGTGCCAGCAGCGCTAGGGACAGGGGAGGTGGAAACACCATATATTTT
TRBV19,TRBJ1-2,NA,NA,CASRPDTYNYGYTF,TGTGCCAGTAGGCCTGACACCTATAACTATGGCTACACCTTC
TRBV19,TRBJ1-5,NA,NA,CASSIGQASQPQHF,TGTGCCAGTAGTATTGGCCAGGCCTCTCAGCCCCAGCATTTT
TRBV27,TRBJ2-1,NA,TRBD2,CASSPWGLAEGPYNEQFF,TGTGCCAGCAGTCCATGGGGACTAGCGGAGGGCCCCTACAATGAGCAGTTCTTC
TRBV27,TRBJ1-6,NA,NA,CASSSIGARESPLHF,TGTGCCAGCAGTTCCATAGGGGCCCGAGAATCACCCCTCCACTTT
TRBV5-4,TRBJ2-5,NA,NA,CASSLALEQETQYF,TGTGCCAGCAGCTTAGCCCTTGAGCAAGAGACCCAGTACTTC
TRBV11-2,TRBJ1-6,few,TRBD1,CASSLANQDRGDSPLHF,TGTGCCAGCAGCTTAGCCAACCAGGACAGGGGCGATTCACCCCTCCACTTT
TRBV5-6,TRBJ1-1,NA,TRBD1,CASSPDRANTEAFF,TGTGCCAGCAGCCCCGACAGGGCGAACACTGAAGCTTTCTTT
TRBV5-4,TRBJ1-4,NA,NA,CASSRAENEKLFF,TGTGCCAGCAGCAGGGCCGAAAATGAAAAACTGTTTTTT
TRBV9,TRBJ2-1,NA,NA,CASSVEGGGPTRDEQFF,TGTGCCAGCAGCGTAGAGGGTGGGGGCCCTACCCGGGATGAGCAGTTCTTC
TRBV19,TRBJ1-1,NA,NA,CASSIQFLNTEAFF,TGTGCCAGTAGTATTCAGTTTCTAAACACTGAAGCTTTCTTT
TRBV2,TRBJ2-5,NA,NA,CASSAPGLKTQYF,TGTGCCAGCAGTGCACCCGGGCTGAAGACCCAGTACTTC
TRBV27,TRBJ2-1,once,TRBD2,CASTILAGAGGPNEQFF,TGTGCCAGCACCATACTCGCGGGAGCGGGAGGGCCAAATGAGCAGTTCTTC
TRBV4-1,TRBJ2-3,NA,NA,CASSQDPYRTVSTDTQYF,TGCGCCAGCAGCCAAGACCCCTACAGGACAGTTAGCACAGATACGCAGTATTTT
TRBV7-6,TRBJ2-3,NA,TRBD2,CASSLELEGLAWTDTQYF,TGTGCCAGCAGCTTAGAGTTGGAGGGACTAGCGTGGACAGATACGCAGTATTTT
TRBV5-6,TRBJ2-7,NA,NA,CASSLGSSSLTYEQYF,TGTGCCAGCAGCTTGGGTTCGTCGTCCCTAACCTACGAGCAGTACTTC
TRBV14,TRBJ2-3,NA,TRBD1,CASSQDRRTGGTDTQYF,TGTGCCAGCAGCCAAGACCGGAGGACAGGAGGCACAGATACGCAGTATTTT
TRBV19,TRBJ1-1,NA,NA,CASTLFTEAFF,TGTGCCAGTACCCTATTCACTGAAGCTTTCTTT
TRBV13,TRBJ2-3,NA,TRBD1,CASSPGTALTDTQYF,TGTGCCAGCAGTCCCGGGACAGCCCTCACAGATACGCAGTATTTT
TRBV27,TRBJ2-1,NA,TRBD2,CASSPQSGRAYNEQFF,TGTGCCAGCAGCCCACAAAGCGGGAGGGCCTACAATGAGCAGTTCTTC
TRBV4-1,TRBJ1-2,NA,NA,CASSQVWLRGDGYTF,TGCGCCAGCAGCCAAGTGTGGCTGAGAGGAGATGGCTACACCTTC
TRBV7-9,TRBJ1-2,medium-sized,NA,CASSLLPRDYGYTF,TGTGCCAGCAGCTTACTGCCCCGGGACTATGGCTACACCTTC
TRBV5-6,TRBJ1-2,NA,TRBD1,CASSIGQDYGYTF,TGTGCCAGCAGCATAGGACAGGATTATGGCTACACCTTC
TRBV7-7,TRBJ2-2,NA,NA,CASSLGLGGGELFF,TGTGCCAGCAGCTTGGGGCTGGGTGGCGGGGAGCTGTTTTTT
TRBV4-1,TRBJ1-3,NA,NA,CASSQGWSFSGNTIYF,TGCGCCAGCAGCCAAGGCTGGAGTTTCTCTGGAAACACCATATATTTT
TRBV9,TRBJ1-2,NA,NA,CASSAGDGYTF,TGTGCCAGCAGCGCGGGGGATGGCTACACCTTC
TRBV28,TRBJ2-7,NA,TRBD2,CASSTSGIEQYF,TGTGCCAGTTCGACTAGCGGGATCGAGCAGTACTTC
TRBV27,TRBJ1-1,NA,NA,CASSLWGLNTEAFF,TGTGCCAGCAGTTTATGGGGGTTGAACACTGAAGCTTTCTTT
TRBV9,TRBJ2-3,once,TRBD2,CASSPRLAQGDTQYF,TGTGCCAGCAGCCCCAGACTAGCGCAAGGTGATACGCAGTATTTT
TRBV6-5,TRBJ1-1,NA,TRBD1,CASSRTGDRTEAFF,TGTGCCAGCAGTCGGACAGGAGACCGCACTGAAGCTTTCTTT
TRBV7-9,TRBJ2-3,NA,TRBD2,CASSLGTSGGTDTQYF,TGTGCCAGCAGCTTGGGGACTAGCGGGGGCACAGATACGCAGTATTTT
TRBV28,TRBJ2-3,NA,NA,CASSFPQDYTDTQYF,TGTGCCAGCAGTTTTCCCCAGGACTACACAGATACGCAGTATTTT
TRBV4-3,TRBJ2-3,NA,TRBD2,CASSPLSGLRSTDTQYF,TGCGCCAGCAGCCCCCTGTCGGGACTACGGAGCACAGATACGCAGTATTTT
TRBV21-1,TRBJ2-4,NA,NA,CASSKIYEWTGKNIQYF,TGTGCCAGCAGCAAAATTTACGAGTGGACTGGCAAAAACATTCAGTACTTC